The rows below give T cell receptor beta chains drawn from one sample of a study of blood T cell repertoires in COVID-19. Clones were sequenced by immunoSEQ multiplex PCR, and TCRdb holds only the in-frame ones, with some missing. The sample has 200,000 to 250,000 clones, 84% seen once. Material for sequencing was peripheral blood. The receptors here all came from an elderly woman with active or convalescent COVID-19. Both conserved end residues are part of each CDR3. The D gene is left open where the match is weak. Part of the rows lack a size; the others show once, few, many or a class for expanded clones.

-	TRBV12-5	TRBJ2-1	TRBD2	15	TGTGCTAGTGGGCTGACTAGCGGGAGGGCCACTGAGCAGTTCTTC	CASGLTSGRATEQFF
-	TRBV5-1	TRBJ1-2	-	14	TGCGCCAGCAGCTTGGGAAGCTTAGAGGGTGGCTACACCTTC	CASSLGSLEGGYTF
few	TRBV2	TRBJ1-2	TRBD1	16	TGTGCCAGCTCCAACGGGACAGGGGGAATTAACTATGGCTACACCTTC	CASSNGTGGINYGYTF
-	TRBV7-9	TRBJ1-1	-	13	TGTGCCAGCACCGGGCGGGGTGGGACTGAAGCTTTCTTT	CASTGRGGTEAFF
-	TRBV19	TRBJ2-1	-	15	TGTGCCAGTAGGCATCATGGGGGGGCTTCCAATGAGCAGTTCTTC	CASRHHGGASNEQFF
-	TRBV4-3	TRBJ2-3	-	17	TGCGCCAGCAGCCAAGGAGGGACACCTCTATACACAGATACGCAGTATTTT	CASSQGGTPLYTDTQYF
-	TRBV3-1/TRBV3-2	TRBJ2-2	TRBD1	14	TGTGCCAGCAGGACAGGGGGCGGCACCGGGGAGCTGTTTTTT	CASRTGGGTGELFF
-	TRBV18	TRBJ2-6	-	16	TGTGCCAGCTCAGGAACTTTCGGGGCTGGGGCCAACGTCCTGACTTTC	CASSGTFGAGANVLTF
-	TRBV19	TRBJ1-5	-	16	TGTGCCAGTAGTTTCAGGGGTACGAGGAGCAATCAGCCCCAGCATTTT	CASSFRGTRSNQPQHF
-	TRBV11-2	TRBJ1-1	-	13	TGTGCCAGCAGCTCGGGGATAAACACTGAAGCTTTCTTT	CASSSGINTEAFF
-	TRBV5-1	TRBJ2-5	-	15	TGCGCCAGCAGCTTGGTACCATTAGACCAAGAGACCCAGTACTTC	CASSLVPLDQETQYF
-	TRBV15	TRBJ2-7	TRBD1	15	TGTGCCACCAGCAGAAGATCAGGGGGTTCGAACGAGCAGTACTTC	CATSRRSGGSNEQYF
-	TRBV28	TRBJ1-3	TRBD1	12	TGTGCCAGCAGTACGGGGGGACAGGGCGGTGTTTTT	CASSTGGQGGVF
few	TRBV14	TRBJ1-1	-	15	TGTGCCAGCAGCCAAGAGGTTCCGGGGGACACTGAAGCTTTCTTT	CASSQEVPGDTEAFF
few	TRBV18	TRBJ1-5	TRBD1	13	TGTGCCAGCTCACCGCAGGGGGATCAGCCCCAGCATTTT	CASSPQGDQPQHF
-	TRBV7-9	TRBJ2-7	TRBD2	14	TGTGCCAGCAGCATATTGGCGGGGGGCTACGAGCAGTACTTC	CASSILAGGYEQYF
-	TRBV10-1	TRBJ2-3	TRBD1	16	TGCGCCAGCAGTCCGGGGACAGACAAACACACAGATACGCAGTATTTT	CASSPGTDKHTDTQYF
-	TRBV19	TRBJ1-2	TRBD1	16	TGTGCCAGTAGTATGACCGGGACAGGATCGATTTATGGCTACACCTTC	CASSMTGTGSIYGYTF
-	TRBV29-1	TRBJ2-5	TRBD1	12	TGCAGCGGGGGACAGGGTGGGGAGACCCAGTACTTC	CSGGQGGETQYF
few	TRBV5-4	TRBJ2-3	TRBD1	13	TGTGCCAGCAGCCAGGGACAGACAGATACGCAGTATTTT	CASSQGQTDTQYF
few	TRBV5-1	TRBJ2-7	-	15	TGCGCCAGCAGCTCCGTAACCGGGACGGCGGGAGAGCAGTACTTC	CASSSVTGTAGEQYF
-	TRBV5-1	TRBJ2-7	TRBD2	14	TGCGCCAGCAGCGTTAGCGGGGTTCCCTACGAGCAGTACTTC	CASSVSGVPYEQYF
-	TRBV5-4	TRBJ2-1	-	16	TGTGCCAGCAGCTTGGTGACGGGATTCTCCTACAATGAGCAGTTCTTC	CASSLVTGFSYNEQFF
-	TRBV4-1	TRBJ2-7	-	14	TGCGCCAGCAGCCGAGGGACAACCGACTACGAGCAGTACTTC	CASSRGTTDYEQYF
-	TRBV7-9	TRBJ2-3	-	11	TGTGCCAGCAGCTTTACTAATACGCAGTATTTT	CASSFTNTQYF
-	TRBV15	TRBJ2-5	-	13	TGTGCCACCAGCAGAGCGGGACAAGAGACCCAGTACTTC	CATSRAGQETQYF
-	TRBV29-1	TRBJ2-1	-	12	TGCAGCGTTTCCCAGGGAGGTAATGAGCAGTTCTTC	CSVSQGGNEQFF
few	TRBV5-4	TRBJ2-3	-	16	TGTGCCAGCAGCCACGGTGGTCGGCTAGCTGGAGATACGCAGTATTTT	CASSHGGRLAGDTQYF
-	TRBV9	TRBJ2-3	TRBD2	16	TGTGCCAGCAGCGTAGAGGCGGGAGCAAGCACAGATACGCAGTATTTT	CASSVEAGASTDTQYF
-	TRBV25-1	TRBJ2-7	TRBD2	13	TGTGCCAGCAGTGGTAGCGGGAGACGCGAGCAGTACTTC	CASSGSGRREQYF
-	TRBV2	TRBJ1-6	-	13	TGTGCCAGCAGTGAAGGGGGCAATTCACCCCTCCACTTT	CASSEGGNSPLHF
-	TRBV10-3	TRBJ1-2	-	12	TGTGCCATCAGTGACCAGGTCGGTGGCTACACCTTC	CAISDQVGGYTF
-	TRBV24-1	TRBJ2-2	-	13	TGTGCCACCAGTGATTTTAGCACCGGGGAGCTGTTTTTT	CATSDFSTGELFF
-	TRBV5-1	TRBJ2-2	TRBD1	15	TGCGCCAGCAGCTTAGACAGGGGTCTGACCGGGGAGCTGTTTTTT	CASSLDRGLTGELFF
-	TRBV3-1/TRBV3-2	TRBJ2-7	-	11	TGTGCCAGCAGCCAACTCTACGAGCAGTACTTC	CASSQLYEQYF
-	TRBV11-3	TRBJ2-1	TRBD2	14	TGTGCCAGCAGCTTATACGGGAGGGATAATGAGCAGTTCTTC	CASSLYGRDNEQFF
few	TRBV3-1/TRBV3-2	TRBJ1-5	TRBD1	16	TGTGCCAGCAGCCAACACGGGACAGGGGGCGATCAGCCCCAGCATTTT	CASSQHGTGGDQPQHF
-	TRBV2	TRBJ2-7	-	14	TGTGCCAGCAGTGAAACCGGACAGCTCTACGAGCGGTACTTC	CASSETGQLYERYF
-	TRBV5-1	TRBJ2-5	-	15	TGCGCCAGCAGCTTGGCCGCAGGGCACCAAGAGACCCAGTACTTC	CASSLAAGHQETQYF
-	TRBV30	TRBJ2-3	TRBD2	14	TGTGCCTGGAGGGTCGCGGGGGGCACAGATACGCAGTATTTT	CAWRVAGGTDTQYF
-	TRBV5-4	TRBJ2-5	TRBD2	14	TGTGCCAGCAGCCGTTCACTAGCGGAAGAGACCCAGTACTTC	CASSRSLAEETQYF
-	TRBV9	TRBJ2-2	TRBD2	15	TGTGCCAGCAGCGTAGCTACGGGAGGGTACGGGGAGCTGTTTTTT	CASSVATGGYGELFF
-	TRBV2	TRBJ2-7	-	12	TGTGCCAGCACCCGCAGGCCCTACGAGCAGTACTTC	CASTRRPYEQYF
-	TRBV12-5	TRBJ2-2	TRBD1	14	TGTGCTAGTGGTTTGGCAGGGGGCTCCGGGGAGCTGTTTTTT	CASGLAGGSGELFF
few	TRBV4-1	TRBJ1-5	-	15	TGCGCCAGCAGCCGGACGGGACTGGTCAATCAGCCCCAGCATTTT	CASSRTGLVNQPQHF
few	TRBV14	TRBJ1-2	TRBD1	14	TGTGCCAGCAGCCAGATGACAGGGATTGGGGGCTACACCTTC	CASSQMTGIGGYTF
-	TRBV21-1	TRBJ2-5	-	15	TGTGCCAGCCCAAGAGGGAGGGTTTTGGGGGAGACCCAGTACTTC	CASPRGRVLGETQYF